Below are 22 T cell receptor beta chains sequenced from a single sample in a study of blood T cell repertoires in COVID-19 (dated by TCRdb to 2020 to 2021). Library method: the immunoSEQ multiplex PCR assay. TCRdb retrieved this table from immuneACCESS and kept in-frame rearrangements only. Not all clones are present; in checked studies, unresolved V genes account for under half, and no reason is known for the remainder. This sample is represented by almost 250,000 clones; around 87% of them were singletons. About 1.5% of the sample is taken by the ten largest. Material for sequencing was PBMCs or T cells enriched from blood (not recorded which). The receptor source for this set is a woman in her 50s who had recovered from COVID-19.

The genes are TRBV4-2 and TRBJ1-4, with 7 bases fitting TRBD1. Germline V gives CDR1 LGHNA, CDR2 YNFKEQ. V was pared by 1 base and J by 8 bases, with 10 bases of the junction left unmatched. The CDR3 is made up of 16 amino acids. The DNA for the CDR3 is TGTGCCAGCAGCCAAGCCCCGGGTACAGGGGACGAAAAACTGTTTTTT. Protein sequence: CASSQAPGTGDEKLFF.

The chain has TRBV9 and TRBJ2-2, with no clear D. This CDR3 has 14 residues. Germline assignment: CDR1 SGDLS and CDR2 YYNGEE. The V end was cut by 4 bases, the J end by 0 bases, with 7 bases between. Here the CDR3 reads CASSPYSNTGELFF. In DNA form, the CDR3 reads TGTGCCAGCAGCCCATACTCGAACACCGGGGAGCTGTTTTTT.

This sequence joins TRBV19 and TRBJ2-1; TRBD2 matches at 8 bases. The CDR3 sequence is 13 residues long. The germline gives CDR1 LNHDA, CDR2 SQIVND (reference sequence). Trimming removed 3 bases from V and 15 bases from J; junction bases left unmatched: 10. CDR3 in DNA: TGTGCCAGTAGTATGTCGAGCGGGAGATTTCCGTTCTTC. Encoded protein: CASSMSSGRFPFF.

This sequence joins TRBV5-1 and TRBJ1-6; 7 bases match TRBD1. This CDR3 spans 17 amino acids. Looked up from germline, CDR1 is SGHRS and CDR2 is YFSETQ. The ends lost 0 bases at V and 5 bases at J; junction bases unmatched: 8. The CDR3 DNA follows: TGCGCCAGCAGCTTGGTCCTTTCGGGGACAGATAATTCACCCCTCCACTTT. It codes for CASSLVLSGTDNSPLHF.

Written as DNA, the CDR3 is TGTGCCAGCAGCCTAGCGGGAGGTTGGGGTGAGCAGTTCTTC. Amino acids: CASSLAGGWGEQFF. V and J are TRBV6-4 and TRBJ2-1, with 11 bases that match TRBD2. V lost 6 bases, J lost 9 bases, and 7 bases stayed unmatched. Germline loops: CDR1 MRHNA, CDR2 SNTAGT. This CDR3 has 14 residues.

The chain has TRBV27 and TRBJ1-6; the match to TRBD1 covers 9 bases. The CDR3 sequence is 14 residues long. CDR1 MNHEY and CDR2 SMNVEV come from the germline V gene (reference sequence). V lost 6 bases, J lost 6 bases, and 3 bases stayed unmatched. The CDR3 DNA reads TGTGCCAGCAGGGGACAGGGATTTAATTCACCCCTCCACTTT. Translating gives CASRGQGFNSPLHF.

The sample holds one count of this clone. The V and J genes are TRBV5-1 and TRBJ2-5; 15 bases align to TRBD2. The germline V gene has CDR1 SGHRS and CDR2 YFSETQ. J gave up 5 bases and V 1 base, and 6 bases lay outside the gene matches. This CDR3 has 17 residues. The CDR3, as DNA: TGCGCCAGCAGCTTGAGGGGACTAGCGGGAGGACCCGAGACCCAGTACTTC. Amino acids: CASSLRGLAGGPETQYF.

The V gene is TRBV7-2, the J gene TRBJ2-3; D is unclear. CDR1 is SGHTA, CDR2 FQGNSA, per germline. V was shortened by 2 bases and J by 4 bases, with 7 bases between the two germline ends. There are 13 residues in the CDR3. The CDR3 protein is CASSLNPADTQYF. DNA of the CDR3: TGTGCCAGCAGCTTAAATCCCGCAGATACGCAGTATTTT. Looking up the rest from reference TRBV7-2 and TRBJ2-3 gives the full variable domain: GAGVSQSPSNKVTEKGKDVELRCDPISGHTALYWYRQSLGQGLEFLIYFQGNSAPDKSGLPSDRFSAERTGGSVSTLTIQRTQQEDSAVYLCASSLNPADTQYFGPGTRLTVL.

This chain connects TRBV18 to TRBJ2-1; TRBD2 aligns across 8 bases. CDR3 length equals 13 residues. The V gene's germline CDR1 is KGHSH and CDR2 LQKENI. J lost 7 bases, V lost 11 bases, and 10 bases had no gene match. The CDR3 DNA sequence: TGTGCCTCCTCCCTCTTAGCGGGGAATGAGCAGTTCTTC. This gives the protein CASSLLAGNEQFF.

The V call is TRBV5-1, the J call TRBJ2-7; perhaps D is TRBD1 or TRBD2 (8 bases each). This CDR3 has 14 amino acids. V lost 4 bases and J 7 bases, leaving 18 bases between the germline ends. Germline assignment: CDR1 SGHRS and CDR2 YFSETQ. The CDR3 DNA follows: TGCGCCAGCAGCCTGGGACAGGCTAGCGGGGAGCAGTACTTC. Amino acids: CASSLGQASGEQYF.

This clone has more than one count but fewer than ten. The J gene is TRBJ2-1, the V gene TRBV18; TRBD2 matches at 7 bases. Trimming took 2 bases from V and 4 from J; bases not matched to a gene: 2. CDR3 length: 14 amino acids. Germline-derived CDR1 and CDR2 are KGHSH and LQKENI. This CDR3 is CASSPASGYNEQFF. In nucleotides, the CDR3 is TGTGCCAGCTCACCAGCTAGCGGTTACAATGAGCAGTTCTTC.

CDR3 region: CASSLGGRRDGAFF. Written as DNA, the CDR3 is TGTGCCAGCAGCTTAGGGGGGCGCCGGGACGGTGCTTTCTTT. The chain carries TRBV11-2 and TRBJ1-1; D might be TRBD1 (6 bases). There are 14 residues in the CDR3. Trimming took 1 base from V and 11 from J, leaving 17 bases between them. Germline V gene lookup returns CDR1 SGHAT and CDR2 FQNNGV.

The rearrangement links TRBV6-2 or TRBV6-3 to TRBJ2-7; D may be TRBD1 (6 bases). The germline V and J ends were trimmed by 2 bases and 2 bases, with 19 bases remaining between them. The CDR3 runs to 17 residues. Germline assignment: CDR1 MNHEY and CDR2 SVGEGT. The CDR3 loop is CASSYTRGQFPAYEQYF. CDR3 nucleotides: TGTGCCAGCAGTTACACTCGCGGACAGTTCCCTGCCTACGAGCAGTACTTC.

This chain's CDR3 is CASSRWVGTSEQYF. Here the CDR3 DNA reads TGCGCCAGCAGCCGGTGGGTCGGGACTTCGGAGCAGTACTTC. The V call is TRBV5-1, the J call TRBJ2-7; a weak D match, TRBD2 (6 bases). Trimming took off 4 bases at V and 7 bases at J, with 18 bases between the two ends. This CDR3 comprises 14 residues. Germline-derived CDR1 and CDR2 are SGHRS and YFSETQ.

In DNA, the CDR3 is TGTGCCAGCAGCCAAGGCCACCCTCGGGGCTCTGGGGCCAACGTCCTGACTTTC. This gives the protein CASSQGHPRGSGANVLTF. V gene TRBV3-1 (or the pseudogene TRBV3-2) combines with J gene TRBJ2-6, with D tentatively TRBD2 (5 bases). V was trimmed by 1 base and J by 0 bases, leaving 13 bases between them. The CDR3 loop spans 18 amino acids. Looked up from germline, CDR1 is LGHDT and CDR2 is YNNKEL (reference sequence).

The chain combines TRBV5-1 with TRBJ2-3, with 10 positions matching TRBD1. Germline assignment: CDR1 SGHRS and CDR2 YFSETQ. This CDR3 contains 15 residues. Trimming removed 3 bases from V and 2 bases from J; junction bases left unmatched: 3. The CDR3: CASSSGQGLTDTQYF. In nucleotides, the CDR3 is TGCGCCAGCAGCTCGGGACAGGGGCTCACAGATACGCAGTATTTT.

The rearrangement uses TRBV7-9 and TRBJ2-3, with 7 bases fitting TRBD2. V was pared by 4 bases and J by 0 bases, with 4 bases of the junction left unmatched. This CDR3 has 15 residues. Germline lookup yields CDR1 SEHNR and CDR2 FQNEAQ (reference sequence). The CDR3 bases are TGTGCCAGCAGCTCGTCGACTAGCAGCACAGATACGCAGTATTTT. Translation: CASSSSTSSTDTQYF.

This clone occurred a few times. This chain uses TRBV28 with TRBJ1-4; the match to TRBD1 covers 8 bases. Germline CDR1 reads MDHEN; CDR2 reads SYDVKM. V trimming: 8 bases; J trimming: 6 bases; junction bases outside the gene matches: 8. The CDR3 runs to 14 residues. In DNA form, the CDR3 reads TGTGCCAGCGGGTTGGGACAGGTCGATGAAAAACTGTTTTTT. This codes for CASGLGQVDEKLFF.

V gene TRBV9 combines with J gene TRBJ2-2; 12 bases are shared with TRBD2. The CDR3 sequence is 16 residues long. Germline lookup yields CDR1 SGDLS and CDR2 YYNGEE. V dropped 0 bases and J dropped 6; count of bases not matched to a gene: 3. CDR3 protein: CASSVASGRVSGELFF. As DNA, the CDR3 is TGTGCCAGCAGCGTAGCTAGCGGGAGGGTTTCCGGGGAGCTGTTTTTT. Full variable domain (outside the CDR3, taken from reference TRBV9 and TRBJ2-2): DSGVTQTPKHLITATGQRVTLRCSPRSGDLSVYWYQQSLDQGLQFLIQYYNGEERAKGNILERFSAQQFPDLHSELNLSSLELGDSALYFCASSVASGRVSGELFFGEGSRLTVL.

The chain uses TRBV4-2 and TRBJ2-1, with 14 bases identical to TRBD2. This CDR3 is 20 amino acids long. The trim removed 0 bases at V and 8 bases at J, leaving 15 bases unmatched. Germline V gives CDR1 LGHNA, CDR2 YNFKEQ. This CDR3 reads CASSQDSGLAGGHWMDEQFF. The CDR3 DNA reads as TGTGCCAGCAGCCAAGATTCAGGACTAGCGGGAGGCCACTGGATGGATGAGCAGTTCTTC.

The genes are TRBV12-5 and TRBJ2-1, with 9 bases fitting TRBD2. The CDR3 is 14 amino acids. After removal of 5 bases from V and 6 bases from J, the junction contained 5 bases not matched to a gene. Looked up from germline, CDR1 is LGHNT and CDR2 is FRNRAP. CDR3 nucleotides: TGTGCTAGTGGTAGTAGCGGGAGCGGCAATGAGCAGTTCTTC. As protein: CASGSSGSGNEQFF.

The chain is built from TRBV6-5 and TRBJ1-1; no definite D call. CDR3 length: 13 amino acids. The germline V gene has CDR1 MNHEY and CDR2 SVGAGI. Trimming took off 6 bases at V and 3 bases at J, with 11 bases between the two ends. CDR3 protein: CASSSNGDTEAFF. The CDR3 coding sequence is TGTGCCAGCAGCTCAAACGGGGACACTGAAGCTTTCTTT.